The present TCR beta chain was sequenced within a study of T-cell memory formation after mild COVID-19. About the research overall: Most TCR clusters belonged to a single donor. Study conclusions and caveats: Whether second-wave clones peaking at day 37 were SARS-CoV-2 specific went unconfirmed. CD4+ contracting clones were mainly CM and EM; CD8+ ones, EMRA. Cross-reactive memory appears to have joined, as suggested by some responding clones showing up in pre-infection memory.

This clonotype was detected ten times or more. Its target is unknown. TCRdb redid the calling of the 5' RACE reads with MiXCR, one entry per CDR3 protein. Among almost 350,000 distinct CDR3 sequences, 20% to 25% were seen once, and the ten largest hold 21%. The sequencing input was PBMCs or a T cell subset sorted from them (not recorded which). The source is a young man who had mild COVID-19 (a few samples of this study predate the infection). Cell type and time point are not known.

DNA of the CDR3: TGTGCCACCAGTGATTTGTTCGCGTTGAACACTGAAGCTTTCTTT. This gives the protein CATSDLFALNTEAFF. The gene calls are TRBV24-1 and TRBJ1-1; D call uncertain. Trimming took off 0 bases at V and 0 bases at J, with 7 bases between the two ends. Germline-derived CDR1 and CDR2 are KGHDR and SFDVKD. The CDR3 sequence is 15 residues long.